The 25 T cell receptor beta chains below all came from one sample that was sequenced in a study of cytomegalovirus exposure and HLA in healthy donors. Both 60 Vbeta primers and 13 Jbeta primers went into the PCR. The method was immunoSEQ multiplex PCR; TCRdb's version includes in-frame clones alone and lacks a portion of them. The sample contains about 200,000 clones, roughly 80% of which appear only once. Input material: PBMCs. The receptors here all came from a young woman in good health and CMV-seronegative.

This clone was seen only a few times. V and J are TRBV2 and TRBJ1-4; 8 bases match TRBD1. Per germline, CDR1 SNHLY and CDR2 FYNNEI. The J segment lost 8 bases and the V segment lost 6 bases, leaving 8 bases of the junction unmatched. The CDR3 spans 14 residues. The CDR3 spells CASRDSGGEEKLFF. The CDR3 DNA sequence: TGTGCCAGCAGGGACTCAGGGGGCGAGGAAAAACTGTTTTTT.

The chain employs TRBV4-2 and TRBJ1-2; 9 bases agree with TRBD1. Germline trimming cut 0 bases from V and 3 bases from J; bases unmatched to any gene: 5. Per germline, CDR1 LGHNA and CDR2 YNFKEQ. This CDR3 comprises 16 residues. DNA for the CDR3: TGTGCCAGCAGCCAAGAAACCGGACAGGGGTACTATGGCTACACCTTC. Its translation: CASSQETGQGYYGYTF.

The V call is TRBV5-4, the J call TRBJ1-3; 7 bases map to TRBD1. The CDR3 totals 15 residues. CDR1 is SGHNT, CDR2 YYREEE, per germline (reference sequence). J was trimmed by 3 bases and V by 5 bases; bases with no gene match: 8. The CDR3 loop is CASSSFDRVGNTIYF. CDR3 in DNA: TGTGCCAGCAGTTCTTTCGACAGGGTTGGAAACACCATATATTTT. Filled out from reference TRBV5-4 and TRBJ1-3, the complete variable domain reads ETGVTQSPTHLIKTRGQQVTLRCSSQSGHNTVSWYQQALGQGPQFIFQYYREEENGRGNFPPRFSGLQFPNYSSELNVNALELDDSALYLCASSSFDRVGNTIYFGEGSWLTVV.

V and J are TRBV7-2 and TRBJ2-1; D is possibly TRBD2 (5 bases). The CDR3 totals 13 residues. The germline V and J ends were trimmed by 4 bases and 2 bases, with 6 bases remaining between them. Looked up from germline, CDR1 is SGHTA and CDR2 is FQGNSA. The CDR3 is CASSSGTYNEQFF. Here the CDR3 DNA reads TGTGCCAGCAGCTCGGGAACCTACAATGAGCAGTTCTTC.

This chain joins TRBV6-5 and TRBJ2-1, with D uncertain. Trimming took off 2 bases at V and 7 bases at J, with 15 bases between the two ends. Germline-derived CDR1 and CDR2 are MNHEY and SVGAGI. The CDR3 totals 15 residues. CDR3 nucleotides: TGTGCCAGCAGTTACAAAAATTGGAGAACTAATGAGCAGTTCTTC. This codes for CASSYKNWRTNEQFF.

This clone was picked up a small number of times. Written as DNA, the CDR3 is TGTGCCAGCAGCGTAGGGACAGGGGGCACTGAAGCTTTCTTT. It yields the protein CASSVGTGGTEAFF. This chain uses TRBV9 with TRBJ1-1; TRBD1 agrees at 10 bases. This CDR3 comprises 14 residues. J was trimmed by 4 bases and V by 0 bases; bases with no gene match: 0. Germline CDR1 SGDLS, CDR2 YYNGEE.

The CDR3 DNA follows: TGCGCCAGCAGCTTGACAGGGCCCGGCAATGAGCAGTACTTC. Translated: CASSLTGPGNEQYF. This chain links TRBV5-1 with TRBJ2-7, with D perhaps TRBD1 (6 bases). This CDR3 is built from 14 residues. Per germline, CDR1 SGHRS and CDR2 YFSETQ. V was trimmed by 1 base and J by 7 bases, leaving 15 bases between them. Full variable domain (remainder filled in from reference TRBV5-1 and TRBJ2-7): KAGVTQTPRYLIKTRGQQVTLSCSPISGHRSVSWYQQTPGQGLQFLFEYFSETQRNKGNFPGRFSGRQFSNSRSEMNVSTLELGDSALYLCASSLTGPGNEQYFGPGTRLTVT.

This sequence joins TRBV7-9 and TRBJ2-7; TRBD1 matches 7 bases. Germline V gives CDR1 SEHNR, CDR2 FQNEAQ (reference sequence). J was trimmed by 5 bases and V by 5 bases; bases with no gene match: 12. CDR3 size: 15 residues. The chain's CDR3 is CASSQFTGVINEQYF. CDR3 bases: TGTGCCAGCAGCCAATTCACAGGGGTGATAAACGAGCAGTACTTC.

V and J are TRBV11-2 and TRBJ2-1; 14 bases line up with TRBD2. Per germline, CDR1 SGHAT and CDR2 FQNNGV. Trimming removed 5 bases from V and 2 bases from J; junction bases left unmatched: 8. There are 18 residues in the CDR3. The CDR3 sequence: CASSPTTSGRGAYNEQFF. CDR3 in DNA: TGTGCCAGCAGCCCGACGACTAGCGGGAGGGGGGCCTACAATGAGCAGTTCTTC.

This chain links TRBV5-4 with TRBJ2-1, with D unclear. The CDR3 totals 13 residues. Germline CDR1 SGHNT, CDR2 YYREEE (reference sequence). V was cut by 2 bases and J by 6 bases, with 9 bases left in between. CDR3 sequence reads: CASSLDWINEQFF. The DNA of the CDR3 is TGTGCCAGCAGCTTAGACTGGATCAATGAGCAGTTCTTC.

This chain joins TRBV10-3 and TRBJ2-3; 16 bases map to TRBD2. This CDR3 comprises 18 residues. After removal of 3 bases from V and 3 bases from J, the junction contained 6 bases not matched to a gene. CDR1 and CDR2 (germline): ENHRY, SYGVKD. CDR3 residues: CAISEGGLAGGRTDTQYF. CDR3 bases: TGTGCCATCAGTGAAGGGGGACTAGCGGGAGGGCGGACAGATACGCAGTATTTT.

This chain uses TRBV7-6 with TRBJ1-1, with 7 bases lining up with TRBD1. CDR3 length: 20 amino acids. V was pared by 0 bases and J by 2 bases, with 18 bases of the junction left unmatched. Germline V gene data show CDR1 as SGHVS and CDR2 as FNYEAQ. CDR3 DNA sequence: TGTGCCAGCAGCTTAGCAGGCCAGGACAGGAAGGGGAGAGTCAACACTGAAGCTTTCTTT. Translated: CASSLAGQDRKGRVNTEAFF.

The rearrangement uses TRBV7-2 and TRBJ2-7, with TRBD1 identical over 7 bases. The germline V gene encodes CDR1 SGHTA and CDR2 FQGNSA. Losses at the gene ends were 7 bases for V and 3 bases for J; bases not matched to a gene: 3. The CDR3 totals 12 residues. This chain's CDR3 is CASMTGSYEQYF. The CDR3 DNA reads as TGTGCCAGCATGACAGGGAGCTACGAGCAGTACTTC. Full variable domain (missing parts from reference TRBV7-2 and TRBJ2-7): GAGVSQSPSNKVTEKGKDVELRCDPISGHTALYWYRQSLGQGLEFLIYFQGNSAPDKSGLPSDRFSAERTGGSVSTLTIQRTQQEDSAVYLCASMTGSYEQYFGPGTRLTVT.

This chain connects TRBV23-1 to TRBJ2-1; possible D gene TRBD2, 6 bases. TRBV23-1 is assigned to the ORF class and has an uncertain function. Trimming removed 2 bases at V and 3 bases at J, with 11 bases between. The CDR3 loop spans 15 amino acids. CDR3 region: CASSQGRDVYNEQFF. In DNA form, the CDR3 reads TGCGCCAGCAGTCAAGGGCGGGACGTCTACAATGAGCAGTTCTTC.

The chain is built from TRBV18 and TRBJ2-6; D gene unclear. The V gene's germline CDR1 is KGHSH and CDR2 LQKENI. The CDR3 has 14 residues. The V gene lost 7 bases and the J gene lost 1 base, with 8 bases spanning the gap. This CDR3 reads CASFQNSGANVLTF. CDR3 coding DNA: TGTGCCAGCTTTCAGAATTCTGGGGCCAACGTCCTGACTTTC.

The chain has TRBV29-1 and TRBJ1-4; the match to TRBD1 covers 11 bases. The germline V gene encodes CDR1 SQVTM and CDR2 ANQGSEA. The CDR3 loop spans 15 amino acids. V was clipped by 5 bases and J by 11 bases; unmatched bases: 13. The CDR3 region is CSVLGQGVTSGKLFF. In DNA form, the CDR3 reads TGCAGCGTTTTGGGACAGGGGGTCACCAGTGGGAAACTGTTTTTT.

The rearrangement links TRBV7-2 to TRBJ1-1, with D possibly TRBD1 on 5 matching bases. V gave up 4 bases and J gave up 2 bases, with 11 bases separating them. The CDR3 has 14 amino acids. CDR1 and CDR2 (germline): SGHTA, FQGNSA. In DNA form, the CDR3 reads TGTGCCAGCAGCTCGGTCGGGGGAAACACTGAAGCTTTCTTT. Protein: CASSSVGGNTEAFF. Combining the CDR3 with reference TRBV7-2 and TRBJ1-1 gives the whole variable domain GAGVSQSPSNKVTEKGKDVELRCDPISGHTALYWYRQSLGQGLEFLIYFQGNSAPDKSGLPSDRFSAERTGGSVSTLTIQRTQQEDSAVYLCASSSVGGNTEAFFGQGTRLTVV.

In the case of this clone: Given the absence of the conserved phenylalanine or tryptophan at the CDR3 end, a read error is likely. The chain combines TRBV7-8 with TRBJ2-7, with 12 positions matching TRBD2. The V gene end was trimmed by 5 bases and the J gene end by 1 base; junction bases not matched to a gene: 18. The germline gives CDR1 SGHVS, CDR2 FQNEAQ. CDR3 length: 20 residues. The CDR3 is CASSVPGLAGFQLRSYEQYL. CDR3 DNA sequence: TGTGCCAGCAGCGTACCGGGACTAGCGGGTTTCCAACTGAGGTCCTACGAGCAGTACCTC.

V usage is TRBV7-9 and J usage is TRBJ2-3; D gene uncertain. CDR1 SEHNR and CDR2 FQNEAQ come from the germline V gene (reference sequence). V lost 3 bases and J lost 3, with 4 bases in between. This CDR3 has 12 residues. The chain's CDR3 is CASSFITDTQYF. CDR3 nucleotides: TGTGCCAGCAGCTTCATTACAGATACGCAGTATTTT.

Concerning this clone itself: This specimen includes other DNA sequences encoding the same CDR3. The V and J genes are TRBV30 and TRBJ1-2, with D possibly TRBD1 on 6 matching bases. CDR3 length: 13 amino acids. With 2 bases removed from V and 2 bases from J, the gap between germline ends came to 9 bases. The V gene's germline CDR1 is GTSNPN and CDR2 SVGIG (reference sequence). CDR3 DNA: TGTGCCTGGAGTCCAGGGGCGAACTATGGCTACACCTTC. It codes for CAWSPGANYGYTF.

The chain links TRBV19 to TRBJ1-3; no definite D call. The V gene's germline CDR1 is LNHDA and CDR2 SQIVND (reference sequence). Trimming took 0 bases from V and 2 from J, leaving 14 bases between them. This CDR3 contains 17 residues. CDR3 coding DNA: TGTGCCAGTAGTATAGATCTATATGCGGATACTGGAAACACCATATATTTT. Protein: CASSIDLYADTGNTIYF. Variable domain in full (rest from reference TRBV19 and TRBJ1-3): DGGITQSPKYLFRKEGQNVTLSCEQNLNHDAMYWYRQDPGQGLRLIYYSQIVNDFQKGDIAEGYSVSREKKESFPLTVTSAQKNPTAFYLCASSIDLYADTGNTIYFGEGSWLTVV.

This chain uses TRBV5-1 with TRBJ2-1, with 12 positions matching TRBD2. The CDR3 length is 16 residues. The germline CDR1 and CDR2 sequences are SGHRS and YFSETQ. The J segment lost 5 bases and the V segment lost 0 bases, leaving 3 bases of the junction unmatched. CDR3 DNA: TGCGCCAGCAGCTTGGTTTGGACTAGCGGGAACAATGAGCAGTTCTTC. Protein: CASSLVWTSGNNEQFF.

The chain is built from TRBV4-3 and TRBJ2-5; 7 bases agree with TRBD2. V lost 2 bases and J lost 3; bases outside the gene matches: 0. Per the germline V gene, CDR1 is LGHNA and CDR2 is YSLEER. This CDR3 is 13 amino acids long. In DNA, the CDR3 is TGCGCCAGCAGCCAAACTAGCGAAGAGACCCAGTACTTC. This encodes CASSQTSEETQYF.

The J gene is TRBJ1-1, the V gene TRBV27; D not resolved. The V gene's germline CDR1 is MNHEY and CDR2 SMNVEV (reference sequence). CDR3 length equals 14 residues. V was cut by 7 bases and J by 3 bases, with 15 bases left in between. CDR3 in amino acids: CASTPGGMDTEAFF. The CDR3 DNA sequence: TGTGCCAGCACCCCGGGAGGGATGGACACTGAAGCTTTCTTT.

The rearrangement links TRBV13 to TRBJ2-3; maybe TRBD2 (5 bases). The CDR3 runs 12 residues. CDR1 is PRHDT and CDR2 is FYEKMQ in the germline V gene (reference sequence). V was shortened by 6 bases and J by 1 base, with 5 bases between the two germline ends. The CDR3 is CASRGGTDTQYF. CDR3 DNA sequence: TGTGCCAGCAGGGGAGGCACAGATACGCAGTATTTT.